The 11 T cell receptor beta chains presented below share a single source sample, sequenced in a study of control samples from healthy donors and cancer patients. Method: immunoSEQ multiplex PCR; TCRdb's copy keeps in-frame clones and lacks some. The table has about 59,000 clones, about 92% seen once. The sequenced material came from PBMCs. The receptors originated from a man aged 40-55 years with colorectal cancer.

The table lists this clone with a few counts. The chain carries TRBV11-2 and TRBJ1-2; D not certain. Trimming took 5 bases from V and 6 from J, leaving 19 bases between them. Germline loops: CDR1 SGHAT, CDR2 FQNNGV. The CDR3 runs 15 residues. For the CDR3, the DNA is TGTGCCAGCAGCGCATCCAGGCTAGGGCCTCATGGCTACACCTTC. Amino acids: CASSASRLGPHGYTF.

The V gene is TRBV2, the J gene TRBJ2-6, with 10 bases aligning to TRBD1. The V gene's germline CDR1 is SNHLY and CDR2 FYNNEI. Trimming at V came to 5 bases and at J to 8 bases, leaving 3 bases not matched to a gene. The CDR3 covers 14 residues. In DNA form, the CDR3 reads TGTGCCAGCAGTCGGGGACAGGGGACCAACGTCCTGACTTTC. Amino acid sequence: CASSRGQGTNVLTF.

This chain connects TRBV7-9 to TRBJ1-2, with unresolved D. With 7 bases removed from V and 2 bases from J, the gap between germline ends came to 20 bases. Germline V gene data show CDR1 as SEHNR and CDR2 as FQNEAQ (reference sequence). The CDR3 has 16 residues. The CDR3 nucleotides are TGTGCCAGCACCCCCTCGGGAGGAGGAGGGAACTATGGCTACACCTTC. The encoded protein is CASTPSGGGGNYGYTF.

This chain connects TRBV7-9 to TRBJ2-3; 10 bases are shared with TRBD2. The CDR3 has 14 amino acids. The ends lost 5 bases at V and 5 bases at J; junction bases unmatched: 4. Germline loops: CDR1 SEHNR, CDR2 FQNEAQ (reference sequence). CDR3 sequence reads: CASSSGGALDTQYF. The CDR3 bases are TGTGCCAGCAGCAGCGGGGGGGCCCTAGATACGCAGTATTTT.

The rearrangement links TRBV5-4 to TRBJ2-3; 7 bases are a match to TRBD2. CDR3 length: 15 residues. After removal of 4 bases from V and 2 bases from J, the junction contained 7 bases not matched to a gene. Germline V gene sequence: CDR1 SGHNT, CDR2 YYREEE (reference sequence). The CDR3 nucleotides read TGTGCCAGCAGCACCCCGAGCGGGGACACAGATACGCAGTATTTT. It is translated as CASSTPSGDTDTQYF.

The rearrangement uses TRBV6-7 and TRBJ2-5, with D possibly called TRBD1 or TRBD2 (7 bases each). TRBV6-7 is known as an ORF, though its function is uncertain. The V end was cut by 11 bases, the J end by 3 bases, with 25 bases between. The CDR3 is made up of 16 amino acids. CDR3 nucleotides: TGTGCCTGCCCCCGGGGGGAGGGGGCGTCAGAAGAGACCCAGTACTTC. Translating gives CACPRGEGASEETQYF.

The rearrangement joins TRBV7-3 to TRBJ2-2, with TRBD1 as a possible D gene (7 bases). V lost 2 bases, J lost 0 bases, and 10 bases lay in between. Looked up from germline, CDR1 is SGHTA and CDR2 is FQGTGA. This CDR3 is 16 amino acids long. CDR3 region: CASSLQGGANTGELFF. The CDR3 DNA reads TGTGCCAGCAGCTTACAGGGGGGCGCGAACACCGGGGAGCTGTTTTTT. Based on the CDR3 plus reference TRBV7-3 and TRBJ2-2, the full variable domain is GAGVSQTPSNKVTEKGKYVELRCDPISGHTALYWYRQSLGQGPEFLIYFQGTGAADDSGLPNDRFFAVRPEGSVSTLKIQRTERGDSAVYLCASSLQGGANTGELFFGEGSRLTVL.

The chain is built from TRBV9 and TRBJ2-1, with TRBD2 identical over 12 bases. This CDR3 spans 15 amino acids. The germline CDR1 and CDR2 sequences are SGDLS and YYNGEE. The J segment lost 9 bases and the V segment lost 4 bases, leaving 8 bases of the junction unmatched. The CDR3 nucleotides read TGTGCCAGCAGCCTCGGACTAGCGGGGACAGGTGAGCAGTTCTTC. Encoded protein: CASSLGLAGTGEQFF.

CDR3 DNA sequence: TGTGCCAGCAGCTTAAATGAGGAGAACACTGAAGCTTTCTTT. This encodes CASSLNEENTEAFF. The J gene is TRBJ1-1, the V gene TRBV11-2; D not certain. The V end was cut by 2 bases, the J end by 1 base, with 8 bases between. The CDR3 is 14 amino acids. Germline V gene sequence: CDR1 SGHAT, CDR2 FQNNGV.

V and J are TRBV4-1 and TRBJ1-5, with a tentative D call TRBD1 (5 bases). V was pared by 2 bases and J by 6 bases, with 8 bases between. CDR3 length equals 13 residues. The germline V gene has CDR1 MGHRA and CDR2 YSYEKL. The CDR3 DNA reads as TGCGCCAGCAGCCAAAGTAGGGGTCAGCCCCAGCATTTT. It specifies CASSQSRGQPQHF.

The rearrangement uses TRBV7-9 and TRBJ1-1; 7 bases are shared with TRBD1. Per the germline V gene, CDR1 is SEHNR and CDR2 is FQNEAQ (reference sequence). This CDR3 is 13 amino acids long. V shed 0 bases and J 6 bases; nucleotides not matched to a gene: 1. Here the CDR3 DNA reads TGTGCCAGCAGCTTAGCAACAGGGGCTGAAGCTTTCTTT. Protein: CASSLATGAEAFF.